Detailed here is one T cell receptor (beta chain). The CDR3 totals 14 residues. Trimming took 1 base from V and 7 from J, leaving 11 bases between them. Germline CDR1 reads SEHNR; CDR2 reads FQNEAQ (reference sequence). The protocol was immunoSEQ multiplex PCR, while the TCRdb copy is restricted to in-frame clones and leaves out a portion. The table lists 160,000 or so clones, 95% to 96% of them singletons, with approximately 1% in the top ten. This record comes from a study of control samples from healthy donors and cancer patients. The TCR originated in a woman in her twenties or thirties in good health. The rearrangement links TRBV7-9 to TRBJ2-1; D gene unclear. Sequenced: blood. The CDR3 nucleotides read TGTGCCAGCAGCTTAGTAATTGGTGGTAATGAGCAGTTCTTC. Protein product: CASSLVIGGNEQFF.